This TCR beta chain is from a study of PD-1 blockade in classical Hodgkin lymphoma. General study findings and limits: Complete responders showed a baseline diversity that resembled the diversity of newly diagnosed patients. The drivers behind the repertoire differences, possibly disease activity or prior therapy, remain undefined.

Produced via immunoSEQ multiplex PCR; TCRdb's table is partial and in-frame only. Altogether 25,000 to 30,000 clones are present, approximately 80% being singletons, with the ten largest covering roughly 33%. This clone was found once. Its antigen is not identified. Autologous stem cell transplantation was followed by relapse in every patient, and brentuximab vedotin exposure varied. The CDR3 extends over 16 amino acids. CDR1 and CDR2 (germline): KGHSH, LQKENI. J gave up 4 bases and V 1 base, and 7 bases lay outside the gene matches. The source is a human donor with classical Hodgkin lymphoma. The sequencing used peripheral blood mononuclear cells (PBMCs), collected before the second cycle of nivolumab. The chain joins TRBV18 to TRBJ2-5; 9 nucleotides line up with TRBD2. The CDR3 DNA sequence: TGTGCCAGCTCACCACGGGCTAGCGGGACGGGAGAGACCCAGTACTTC. It codes for CASSPRASGTGETQYF. Looking up the rest from reference TRBV18 and TRBJ2-5 gives the full variable domain: NAGVMQNPRHLVRRRGQEARLRCSPMKGHSHVYWYRQLPEEGLKFMVYLQKENIIDESGMPKERFSAEFPKEGPSILRIQQVVRGDSAAYFCASSPRASGTGETQYFGPGTRLLVL.